The T cell receptor (beta chain) under discussion was sequenced for a study of cytotoxic CD8 clonotypes in ibrutinib-treated CLL (dated by TCRdb to about 2021). Background for the entire study: In this cohort, about 16 patients were treatment-naive and roughly ten were relapsed/refractory, while some 17 had unmutated IGHV. Cryopreserved peripheral blood mononuclear cells were collected before treatment, at response, and at either disease progression or sustained remission. Response samples were taken after a median of approximately eleven months on treatment, ranging from roughly 6 to 36 months. Samples averaged roughly 280,000 productive templates and just under 95,000 productive rearrangements. Every remission and progressive disease sample was obtained while ibrutinib was still being received by the patients. Responses were partial in approximately 24 patients and complete in 2; after median around 72 months follow-up, approximately 15 stayed in remission and some twelve progressed. Longitudinal samples were available for about 30% of the roughly 86 trial participants.

With respect to this clone: Its antigen is not yet known. No clone much larger than this one lies a single base away; base qualities are absent.

This sample's time point label indicates: progressive disease on ibrutinib. For TCR beta library preparation, roughly 2.1 micrograms of genomic DNA were isolated from cryopreserved PBMCs. High-throughput TCR beta sequencing was performed on longitudinal blood samples from CLL patients receiving ibrutinib monotherapy. The patients took part in an open-label, single-center phase 2 trial of ibrutinib monotherapy. The goal of deep resolution MiSeq sequencing was a depth between 1 in 1 million and 1 in 200,000 T cells, and coverage averaged 10x per clonotype. TCR beta libraries were generated with the immunoSEQ hsTCRB Kit. Concerning the study's data processing: ImmunoSEQ Data Assistant and ImmunoSEQ Analyzer were used for data analysis, and V, D and J genes were assigned according to IMGT definitions. Clonality, with values ranging from 0 to 1, was calculated as one minus the normalized Shannon entropy of productive rearrangement frequencies. Public clonotype analysis was restricted to overrepresented clonotypes comprising at least 0.05% of each patient's repertoire. About twelve age-matched healthy donor repertoires from immuneACCESS were used as controls for clonality. In its TCRdb copy, this immuneACCESS table keeps in-frame sequences only and misses some clones. Where compared with another copy, unresolved V genes explain less than half of these, and the others have no known cause. The DNA gave D and trimming, while V, J and clone size come from that table. For this sample there are fewer than 300,000 clones; more than 70% appear just once. Jointly, the top ten make up 5.6% of the sample.

From the germline V gene (reference sequence), CDR1 is PRHDT and CDR2 is FYEKMQ. V is trimmed back by 5 bases and J by 7 bases, and the junction contains 8 bases that no gene match accounts for. The CDR3, from cysteine to phenylalanine, totals 16 residues. Only the CDR3 region is kept as DNA, spanning 48 bases read in frame from base 1. General findings and caveats noted by the study authors: Sampling times were not matched between patients in sustained remission and patients whose disease was progressing, and lymph node repertoires were not examined. At baseline, clonality was higher than in age-matched healthy donors and showed a strong correlation with circulating CD8+ T-cell counts. At ibrutinib response clonality went up, during sustained remission it held steady, and at progression it dropped back toward baseline. Public clonotypes were rare and either shrank or stayed stable during treatment, and the rise in clonality at ibrutinib response reflected expansion of private clonotypes.

This receptor chain uses TRBV13 and TRBJ2-2; 12 middle bases align to TRBD2. The sample consisted of PBMCs, taken at disease progression, from a patient treated with ibrutinib. This TCR derives from a human donor with chronic lymphocytic leukemia. CDR3 region: CASSPRTSGGLGELFF. The sequenced DNA is TGTGCCAGCAGCCCCAGAACTAGCGGGGGGCTCGGGGAGCTGTTTTTT.